This TCR beta chain was captured by sequencing in a study of beta chain features in type 1 diabetes (dated by TCRdb to the late 2010s). About the full investigation: No differences in mean age, gender distribution, total cell number or subset yield were found between patients and healthy donors. A total of around 110,000,000 sorted cells were examined across all samples, and a strong correlation was observed between cell number per subset and RNA yield. The study compared the TCRB repertoires of sorted circulating CD4+ T cell subsets in recently diagnosed type 1 diabetes patients with those in matched healthy donors. Regulatory and stem cell-like memory subsets were isolated from only 8 patients and about 8 healthy donors, whereas naive and central memory subsets came from all 30 or so donors.

Study-wide conclusions, independent of this receptor: Naive, central memory and regulatory TCRB repertoires appeared to be more alike among patients than among healthy donors. In all four CD4+ subsets, TCRB CDR3 length was moderately but significantly shorter in type 1 diabetes patients. Only small numbers of individuals were included in the HLA sub-analyses, which left unresolved whether HLA type had any influence on TCRB rearrangement. Shorter templates might be favored by PCR, yet because patient and control samples were amplified and corrected together, any such skew would affect both groups equally. Fewer insertions and more nucleotide deletions at VDJ recombination sites were observed in patients with type 1 diabetes, implying thymic rearrangement abnormalities. Because cDNA was sequenced instead of genomic DNA, activated cells with high expression could be over-represented, although the groups did not differ in activation or CD3 levels.

This clone was seen a handful of times. This receptor's antigen is unknown. Base qualities are not provided; no much larger clone lies one nucleotide away. Other DNA sequences in the sample encode the same CDR3. A single peripheral blood draw of approximately 100 mL on average was collected from each donor into heparinised tubes. A BD FACSAria II and a panel including CD45RO, CCR7, CD25, CD127, CD95 and CD27 were used to sort naive, central memory, regulatory and stem cell-like memory CD4+ T cells. All sorted populations exceeded 95% purity. PBMCs were separated immediately by Lymphoprep density gradient centrifugation and were stained directly, without being cultured. So that batch effects would be minimized, each experiment stained and sorted samples in pairs, pairing one healthy donor with one patient. The entire isolated RNA was reverse transcribed using the High Capacity cDNA Reverse Transcription Kit, and thus expressed TCRB transcripts were sequenced. Deep immunoSEQ sequencing was applied to naive, central memory and regulatory T cell samples, giving an average of around 4 million total reads per sample. After sorted cells were lysed in RLT buffer, RNA was extracted with DNase-treated RNeasy Micro or Mini kits, with the choice depending on cell number. To prevent cross-contamination, each cell subset was processed individually, whereas patient and healthy donor samples were processed jointly. Using the immunoSEQ multiplex PCR, TCRB sequences were amplified from cDNA into 87-bp fragments spanning the CDR3 region. The amplicons were sequenced using the Illumina HiSeq platform. For the original study's pipeline: Synthetic template baselines were used to correct PCR bias computationally, reads within Hamming distance 2 were collapsed, and singletons that could not be merged were discarded. Reads were aligned against IMGT to assign V, D and J genes, CDR3 length and insertions or deletions at six rearrangement sites. Within each subset, clonotype counts were normalized to the number of sorted cells before true diversity and Gini coefficients were calculated with the tcR R package. Repertoire sharing was quantified using the overlap coefficient calculated on TCRB nucleotide sequences. Out-of-frame TCRB sequences from naive cells were analyzed to stand in for the pre-selection repertoire. Imported from immuneACCESS, the table was reduced by TCRdb to in-frame sequences with V and J called. These copies leave out some clones; in studies compared against another copy, an unresolved V gene accounts for under half, and the cause of the remainder is not known. That table furnishes V, J and clone size, whereas the DNA furnished D and trimming. The sample has 600,000 to 650,000 clones on record, about 14% of them singletons. The ten largest clones capture around 0.1% of the sample.

Unmatched junction bases come to 5, with V trimmed by 7 bases and J by 0 bases. CDR1 SGHRS and CDR2 YFSETQ are derived from the germline V gene. Reading from cysteine to phenylalanine, the CDR3 counts 14 amino acids. The CDR3 DNA has 42 bases and is translated from base 1. The sample was naive CD4+ T cells from blood. The sample's cell subset or site label is to be understood as: true naive CD4+ T cells. The chain uses TRBV5-1 and TRBJ2-7; 9 junctional bases match TRBD1. This receptor was taken from a young man in good health. The CDR3 reads as follows: CASSGTGSSYEQYF. The sequenced DNA is TGCGCCAGCTCGGGGACAGGGAGCTCCTACGAGCAGTACTTC.